This TCR beta chain is drawn from a study of stem cell transplantation in POMP-related autoinflammatory disease. In the study overall: Impaired MHC class I-dependent CD8+ differentiation was hypothesized from defective thymoproteasomes. CD8+ T cells were low and CD4+ cells naive-skewed before transplant.

This clone was picked up a small number of times. Its specificity is unknown. The germline V and J ends were trimmed by 3 bases and 3 bases, with 5 bases remaining between them. This CDR3 is built from 11 residues. From germline, CDR1 is GTSNPN and CDR2 SVGIG (reference sequence). Study findings and constraints: PRAID patients trended toward lower TRB diversity and higher clonality in all analyzed T-cell subsets. Patients with PRAID showed a restricted number of unique TRB V-J gene pairings.

PRAID featured immunodeficiency plus autoinflammation. Some clones are missing from TCRdb's copy, which holds only in-frame ones; the method was immunoSEQ multiplex PCR. Among under 11,000 clones listed, approximately 86% were seen once. Source: CD8+ T cells from PBMCs, taken before stem cell transplantation. The receptor was isolated from a human donor with POMP-related autoinflammation and immune dysregulation (PRAID). The J gene is TRBJ1-2, the V gene TRBV30; D gene unclear. DNA of the CDR3: TGTGCCTGGAGGGTTGACTATGGCTACACCTTC. Translated: CAWRVDYGYTF.